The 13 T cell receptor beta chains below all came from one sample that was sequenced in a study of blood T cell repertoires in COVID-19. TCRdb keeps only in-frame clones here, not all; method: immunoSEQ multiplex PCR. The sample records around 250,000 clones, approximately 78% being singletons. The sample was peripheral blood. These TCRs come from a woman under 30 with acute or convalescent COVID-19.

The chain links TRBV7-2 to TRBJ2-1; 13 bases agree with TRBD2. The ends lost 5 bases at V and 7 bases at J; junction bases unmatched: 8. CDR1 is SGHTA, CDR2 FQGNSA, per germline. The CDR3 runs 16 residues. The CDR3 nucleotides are TGTGCCAGCAGCCCATGGACTAGCGGGAGTATAAATGAGCAGTTCTTC. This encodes CASSPWTSGSINEQFF.

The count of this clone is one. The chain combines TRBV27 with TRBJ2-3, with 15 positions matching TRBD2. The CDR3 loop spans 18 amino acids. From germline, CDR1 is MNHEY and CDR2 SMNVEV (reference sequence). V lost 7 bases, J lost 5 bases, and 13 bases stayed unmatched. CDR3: CASILALGLAGGVDTQYF. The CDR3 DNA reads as TGTGCCAGCATCCTGGCGCTGGGACTAGCGGGAGGTGTAGATACGCAGTATTTT.

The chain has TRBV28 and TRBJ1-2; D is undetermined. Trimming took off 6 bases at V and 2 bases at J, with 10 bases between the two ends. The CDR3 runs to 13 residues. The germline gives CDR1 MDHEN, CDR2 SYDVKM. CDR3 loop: CASSEQRNYGYTF. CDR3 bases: TGTGCCAGCAGCGAACAGAGAAACTATGGCTACACCTTC.

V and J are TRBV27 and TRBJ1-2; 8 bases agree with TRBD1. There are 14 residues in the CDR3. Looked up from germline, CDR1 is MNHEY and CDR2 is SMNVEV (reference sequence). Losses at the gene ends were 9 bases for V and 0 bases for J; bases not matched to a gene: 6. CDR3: CASRPQGANYGYTF. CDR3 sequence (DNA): TGTGCCAGTCGGCCACAGGGGGCTAACTATGGCTACACCTTC.

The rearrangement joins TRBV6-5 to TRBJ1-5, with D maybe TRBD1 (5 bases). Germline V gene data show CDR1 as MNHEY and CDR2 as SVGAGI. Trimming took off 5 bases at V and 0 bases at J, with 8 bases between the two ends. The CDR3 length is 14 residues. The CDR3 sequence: CASSPQGSNQPQHF. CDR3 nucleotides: TGTGCCAGCAGTCCGCAGGGTAGCAATCAGCCCCAGCATTTT.

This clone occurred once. CDR3 nucleotides: TGTGCCAGCAGTGATAAGACAGCCTTGGACACCTTC. Encoded protein: CASSDKTALDTF. The V call is TRBV2, the J call TRBJ1-2; a possible D gene is TRBD1 (5 bases). Looked up from germline, CDR1 is SNHLY and CDR2 is FYNNEI. The CDR3 sequence is 12 residues long. Trimming left V 3 bases short and J 12 bases short, with 14 bases between.

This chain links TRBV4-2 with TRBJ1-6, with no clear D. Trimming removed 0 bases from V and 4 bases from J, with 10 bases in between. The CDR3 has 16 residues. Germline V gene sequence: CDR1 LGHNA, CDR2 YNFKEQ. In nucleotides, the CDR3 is TGTGCCAGCAGCCAAGATCCCGGGGATTATAATTCACCCCTCCACTTT. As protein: CASSQDPGDYNSPLHF.

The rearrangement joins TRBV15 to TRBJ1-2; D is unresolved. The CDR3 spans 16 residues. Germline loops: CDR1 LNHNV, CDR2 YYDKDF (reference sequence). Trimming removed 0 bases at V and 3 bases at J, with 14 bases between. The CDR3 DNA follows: TGTGCCACCAGCAGAGATCCGGAGGGCTGGGACTATGGCTACACCTTC. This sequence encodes CATSRDPEGWDYGYTF.

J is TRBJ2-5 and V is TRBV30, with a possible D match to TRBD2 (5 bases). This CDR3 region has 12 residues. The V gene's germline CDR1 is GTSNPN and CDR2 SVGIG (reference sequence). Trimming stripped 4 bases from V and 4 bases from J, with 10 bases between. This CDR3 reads CAWTGSGETQYF. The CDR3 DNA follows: TGTGCCTGGACGGGAAGTGGAGAGACCCAGTACTTC.

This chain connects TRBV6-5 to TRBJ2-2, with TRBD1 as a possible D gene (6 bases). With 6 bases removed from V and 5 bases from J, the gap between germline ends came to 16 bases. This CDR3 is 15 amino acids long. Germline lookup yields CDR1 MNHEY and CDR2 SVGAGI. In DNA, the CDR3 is TGTGCCAGCAGCCGCCCCGGACAGTTTACCGGGGAGCTGTTTTTT. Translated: CASSRPGQFTGELFF.

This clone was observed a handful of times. The CDR3: CASSQVDRASNYGYTF. DNA for the CDR3: TGTGCCAGCAGCCAAGTGGACAGGGCAAGCAACTATGGCTACACCTTC. V and J are TRBV3-1 (or the pseudogene TRBV3-2) and TRBJ1-2; 8 nucleotides line up with TRBD1. CDR1 and CDR2 from the germline V gene are LGHDT and YNNKEL (reference sequence). V lost 1 base and J lost 2; bases outside the gene matches: 6. The CDR3 has 16 residues.

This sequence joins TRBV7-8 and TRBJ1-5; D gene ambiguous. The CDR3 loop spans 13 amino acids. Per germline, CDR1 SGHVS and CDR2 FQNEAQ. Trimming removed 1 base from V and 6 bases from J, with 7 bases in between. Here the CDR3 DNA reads TGTGCCAGCAGCTTAGGTCCAGGTCAGCCCCAGCATTTT. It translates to CASSLGPGQPQHF.

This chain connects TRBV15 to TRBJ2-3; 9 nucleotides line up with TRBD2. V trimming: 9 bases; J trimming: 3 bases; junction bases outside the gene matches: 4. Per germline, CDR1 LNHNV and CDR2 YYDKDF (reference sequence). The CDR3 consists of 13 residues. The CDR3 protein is CATALAGTDTQYF. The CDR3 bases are TGTGCCACAGCGCTAGCGGGAACAGATACGCAGTATTTT.